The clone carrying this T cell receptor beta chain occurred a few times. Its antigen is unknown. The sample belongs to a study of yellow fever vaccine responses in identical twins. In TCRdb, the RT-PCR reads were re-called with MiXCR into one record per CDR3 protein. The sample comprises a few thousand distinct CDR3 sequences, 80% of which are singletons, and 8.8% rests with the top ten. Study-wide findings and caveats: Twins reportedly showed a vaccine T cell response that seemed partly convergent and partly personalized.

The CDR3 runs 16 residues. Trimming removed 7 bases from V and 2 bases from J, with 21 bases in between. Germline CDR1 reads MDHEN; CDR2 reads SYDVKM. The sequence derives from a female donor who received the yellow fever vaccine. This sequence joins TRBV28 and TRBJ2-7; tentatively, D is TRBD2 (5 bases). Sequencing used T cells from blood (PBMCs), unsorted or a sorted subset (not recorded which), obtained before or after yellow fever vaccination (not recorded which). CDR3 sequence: CASTTPRTAEPYEQYF. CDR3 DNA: TGTGCCAGCACAACCCCCCGGACTGCCGAACCCTACGAGCAGTACTTC.